This record covers a single T cell receptor (beta chain). Its antigen is as yet unknown. This sample is part of a study of cytomegalovirus exposure and HLA in healthy donors. Study context: Within an early data release were tens of millions of unique TCRs drawn from HLA-typed donors. Study results and caveats: On later analysis, the bulk of CMV-associated TCR beta chains appeared to be HLA-restricted. What was likely a sequencing artifact was a cluster of highly shared sequence variants.

Donors had nominal health at sampling but likely had unrecorded immune exposures. The primer mix had 60 Vbeta and 13 Jbeta primers. The repertoire was sequenced with immunoSEQ multiplex PCR; TCRdb's copy has only in-frame clones and lacks some. The sample has roughly 57,000 clones, and its top ten clones hold approximately 12%. Sequenced sample: PBMCs. This clonotype was sampled from a woman between 25 and 40 years old in good health and CMV-seropositive.

The CDR3 loop reads CASKISRDRYRAFF. The CDR3 DNA reads as TGTGCCAGCAAAATCTCACGGGACAGGTATCGAGCTTTCTTT. J is TRBJ1-1 and V is TRBV27, with 8 bases matching TRBD1. Germline V lookup: CDR1 MNHEY, CDR2 SMNVEV (reference sequence). This CDR3 contains 14 residues. V trimming: 7 bases; J trimming: 10 bases; junction bases outside the gene matches: 14.